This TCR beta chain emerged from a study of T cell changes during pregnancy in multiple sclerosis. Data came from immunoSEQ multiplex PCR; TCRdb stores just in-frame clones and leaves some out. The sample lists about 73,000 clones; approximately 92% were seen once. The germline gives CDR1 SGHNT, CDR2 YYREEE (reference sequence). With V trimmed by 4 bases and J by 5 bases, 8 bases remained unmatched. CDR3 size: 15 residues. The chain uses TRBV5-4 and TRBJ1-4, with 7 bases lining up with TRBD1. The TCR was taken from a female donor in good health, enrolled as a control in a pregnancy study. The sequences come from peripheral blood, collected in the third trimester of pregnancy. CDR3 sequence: CASSAGGQSNEKLFF. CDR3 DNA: TGTGCCAGCAGCGCTGGGGGACAGTCCAATGAAAAACTGTTTTTT.